One and the same sample provided the 5 T cell receptor beta chains below, sequenced in a study of Tregs in tolerant kidney transplant recipients (dated by TCRdb to about 2019). Library construction relied on the immunoSEQ multiplex PCR assay. TCRdb took over this immuneACCESS table, retaining in-frame rearrangements with V and J assigned. Such tables are incomplete; in checked studies, under half of the missing clones stem from an unresolved V gene, and the remainder is unexplained. A total of fewer than 70,000 clones appear in this sample, about four fifths of them only once. Approximately 4.7% of the sample is in the top ten clones. The sequenced sample consisted of CD4+ T cells from blood. The source is a human donor in good health.

The CDR3 bases are TGTGCCAGCAGCCCTGGACTAGCGGTTAACACCGGGGAGCTGTTTTTT. This sequence encodes CASSPGLAVNTGELFF. The chain combines TRBV5-4 with TRBJ2-2, with 10 bases aligning to TRBD2. V lost 4 bases, J lost 2 bases, and 5 bases stayed unmatched. Germline lookup yields CDR1 SGHNT and CDR2 YYREEE (reference sequence). CDR3 length equals 16 residues. The full variable domain, completed using reference TRBV5-4 and TRBJ2-2, is ETGVTQSPTHLIKTRGQQVTLRCSSQSGHNTVSWYQQALGQGPQFIFQYYREEENGRGNFPPRFSGLQFPNYSSELNVNALELDDSALYLCASSPGLAVNTGELFFGEGSRLTVL.

This rearrangement joins TRBV18 to TRBJ1-5; no firm D call. This CDR3 spans 13 amino acids. The V and J ends lost 3 bases and 7 bases respectively, with 10 bases between them. The germline gives CDR1 KGHSH, CDR2 LQKENI. CDR3 protein: CASSPDARQPQHF. CDR3 coding DNA: TGTGCCAGCTCACCGGACGCGAGACAGCCCCAGCATTTT. Full variable domain (missing parts from reference TRBV18 and TRBJ1-5): NAGVMQNPRHLVRRRGQEARLRCSPMKGHSHVYWYRQLPEEGLKFMVYLQKENIIDESGMPKERFSAEFPKEGPSILRIQQVVRGDSAAYFCASSPDARQPQHFGDGTRLSIL.

The chain uses TRBV18 and TRBJ2-1, with 9 bases lining up with TRBD2. V was pared by 3 bases and J by 4 bases, with 7 bases of the junction left unmatched. The germline gives CDR1 KGHSH, CDR2 LQKENI. The CDR3 is 16 amino acids. CDR3 region: CASSPYASGIYNEQFF. Here the CDR3 DNA reads TGTGCCAGCTCACCTTACGCTAGCGGGATTTACAATGAGCAGTTCTTC. Looking up the rest from reference TRBV18 and TRBJ2-1 gives the full variable domain: NAGVMQNPRHLVRRRGQEARLRCSPMKGHSHVYWYRQLPEEGLKFMVYLQKENIIDESGMPKERFSAEFPKEGPSILRIQQVVRGDSAAYFCASSPYASGIYNEQFFGPGTRLTVL.

The chain joins TRBV10-3 to TRBJ2-5, with 7 bases aligning to TRBD2. Germline trimming cut 10 bases from V and 5 bases from J; bases unmatched to any gene: 7. The germline V gene has CDR1 ENHRY and CDR2 SYGVKD. CDR3 size: 12 residues. CDR3 in DNA: TGTGCCAAAAGGACTAGTGGGGAGACCCAGTACTTC. Protein sequence: CAKRTSGETQYF.

The rearrangement uses TRBV19 and TRBJ2-2; 12 nucleotides align to TRBD2. V gave up 2 bases and J gave up 7 bases; unmatched junction bases: 2. Germline V gene data show CDR1 as LNHDA and CDR2 as SQIVND (reference sequence). The CDR3 is made up of 15 amino acids. In DNA form, the CDR3 reads TGTGCCAGTAGTATACCTAGCGGGAGGGTCGGGGAGCTGTTTTTT. Translated, it gives CASSIPSGRVGELFF.